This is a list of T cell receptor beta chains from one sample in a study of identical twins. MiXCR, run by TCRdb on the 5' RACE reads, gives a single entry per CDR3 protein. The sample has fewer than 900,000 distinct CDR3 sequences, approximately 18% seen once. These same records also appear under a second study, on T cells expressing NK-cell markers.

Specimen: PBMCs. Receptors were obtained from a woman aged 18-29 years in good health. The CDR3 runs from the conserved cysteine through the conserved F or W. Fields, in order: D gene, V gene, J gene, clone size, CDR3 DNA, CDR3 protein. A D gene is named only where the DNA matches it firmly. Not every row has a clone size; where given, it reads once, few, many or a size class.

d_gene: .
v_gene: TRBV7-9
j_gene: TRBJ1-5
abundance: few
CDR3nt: TGTGCCAGCAGCGAAGGGGAGGGGAGGCCCCAGCATTTT
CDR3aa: CASSEGEGRPQHF

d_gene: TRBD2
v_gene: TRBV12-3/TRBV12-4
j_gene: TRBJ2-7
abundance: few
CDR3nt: TGTGCCAGCAGTCCGCCGGGACTAGCGGGGGGGAACACCTACGAGCAGTACTTC
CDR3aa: CASSPPGLAGGNTYEQYF

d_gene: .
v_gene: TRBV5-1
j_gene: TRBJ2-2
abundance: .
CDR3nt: TGCGCCAGCAGCTTCAACAGGGAGGCCGGGGAGCTGTTTTTT
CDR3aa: CASSFNREAGELFF

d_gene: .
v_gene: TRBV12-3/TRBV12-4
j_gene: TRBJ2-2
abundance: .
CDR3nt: TGTGCCAGCAGCTCTACAGTGGATGGAACCGGGGAGCTGTTTTTT
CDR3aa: CASSSTVDGTGELFF

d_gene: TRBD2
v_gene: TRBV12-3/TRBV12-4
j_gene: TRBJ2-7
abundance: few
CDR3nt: TGTGCCAGCAGTTTGGGAGGGGTCCAGACCACCGAGCAGTACTTC
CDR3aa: CASSLGGVQTTEQYF

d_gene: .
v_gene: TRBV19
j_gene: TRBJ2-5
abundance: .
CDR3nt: TGTGCCAGTAGTATAGCTTGGGACATGGGGGAGACCCAGTACTTC
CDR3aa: CASSIAWDMGETQYF

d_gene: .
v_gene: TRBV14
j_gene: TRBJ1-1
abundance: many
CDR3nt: TGTGCCAGCAGCCCGCTGTGGGGGCGGGGTGAAGCTTTCTTT
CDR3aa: CASSPLWGRGEAFF

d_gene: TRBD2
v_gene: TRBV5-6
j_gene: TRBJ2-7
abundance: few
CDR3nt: TGTGCCAGCAGCTCAGTTAGCGGGAGGGCCTACGAGCAGTACTTC
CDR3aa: CASSSVSGRAYEQYF

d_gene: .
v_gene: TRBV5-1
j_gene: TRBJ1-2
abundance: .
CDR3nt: TGCGCCAGCAGCCCAAATGGGGAATATGGCTACACCTTC
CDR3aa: CASSPNGEYGYTF

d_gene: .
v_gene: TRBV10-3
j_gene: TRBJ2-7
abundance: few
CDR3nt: TGTGCCATCAGCCGGAATGGCAGGGAGGACGAGCAGTACTTC
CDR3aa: CAISRNGREDEQYF

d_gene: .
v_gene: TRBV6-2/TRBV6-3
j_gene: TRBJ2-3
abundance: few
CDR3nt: TGTGCCAGCAGTTCGAGACGCTTAGATACGCAGTATTTT
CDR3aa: CASSSRRLDTQYF

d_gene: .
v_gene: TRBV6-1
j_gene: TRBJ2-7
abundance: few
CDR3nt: TGTGCCAGCAGGCCCCACGGGGGAAAGTCGGGGGAGCAGTACTTC
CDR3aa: CASRPHGGKSGEQYF

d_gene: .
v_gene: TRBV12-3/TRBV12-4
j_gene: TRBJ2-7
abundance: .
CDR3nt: TGTGCCAGCAGTTTAGCGCCACTAGATAGGGAGCAGTACTTC
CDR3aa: CASSLAPLDREQYF

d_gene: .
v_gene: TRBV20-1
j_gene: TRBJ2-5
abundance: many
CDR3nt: TGCAGTGTAAGCCCCCTGGGAGAGACCCAGTACTTC
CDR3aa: CSVSPLGETQYF

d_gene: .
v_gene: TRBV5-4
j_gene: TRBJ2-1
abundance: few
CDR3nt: TGTGCCAGCAGCCCTACTAAGAGCTCCTACAATGAGCAGTTCTTC
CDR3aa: CASSPTKSSYNEQFF

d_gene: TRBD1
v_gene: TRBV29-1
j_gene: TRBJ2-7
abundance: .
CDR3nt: TGCAGCGTTGAACCCACCGGGACAGGGCTCCACGAGCAGTACTTC
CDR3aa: CSVEPTGTGLHEQYF

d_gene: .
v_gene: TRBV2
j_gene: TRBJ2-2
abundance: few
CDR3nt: TGTGCCAGCATACGGACAGTGACGAACACCGGGGAGCTGTTTTTT
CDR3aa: CASIRTVTNTGELFF

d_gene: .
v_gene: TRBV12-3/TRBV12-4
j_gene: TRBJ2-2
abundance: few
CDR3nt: TGTGCCAGCAGTTTTGAATGGTCCACCGGGGAGCTGTTTTTT
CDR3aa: CASSFEWSTGELFF

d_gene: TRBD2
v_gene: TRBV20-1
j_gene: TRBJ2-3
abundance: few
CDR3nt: TGCAGTGCAAATCGGTTGGCGGGGGTAACAGATACGCAGTATTTT
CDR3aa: CSANRLAGVTDTQYF

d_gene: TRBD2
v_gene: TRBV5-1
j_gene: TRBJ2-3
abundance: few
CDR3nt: TGCGCCAGCAGCCCAATTGCACTAGCGGACACAGATACGCAGTATTTT
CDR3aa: CASSPIALADTDTQYF

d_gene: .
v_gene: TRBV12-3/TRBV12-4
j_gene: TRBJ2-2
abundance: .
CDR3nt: TGTGCCACCAGGGGCGGGACGAACACCGGGGAGCTGTTTTTT
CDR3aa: CATRGGTNTGELFF

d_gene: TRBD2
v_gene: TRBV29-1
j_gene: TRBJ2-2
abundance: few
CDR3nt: TGCAGCGTTCCACGCCCCGGGCGCGGGAGTAACACCGGGGAGCTGTTTTTT
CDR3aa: CSVPRPGRGSNTGELFF

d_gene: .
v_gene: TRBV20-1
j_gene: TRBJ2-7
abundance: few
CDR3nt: TGCAGTGCTAGAGATCGGGGGGCCTCCAGGGCCTCCTACGAGCAGTACTTC
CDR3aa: CSARDRGASRASYEQYF

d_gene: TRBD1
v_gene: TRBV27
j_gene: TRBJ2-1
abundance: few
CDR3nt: TGTGCCAGCACCGCCGGGACAGGGTCCTACAATGAGCAGTTCTTC
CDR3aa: CASTAGTGSYNEQFF

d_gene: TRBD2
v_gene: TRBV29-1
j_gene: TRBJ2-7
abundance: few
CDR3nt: TGCAGCGTTAGCGGGAGAGGGGCATACGAGCAGTACTTC
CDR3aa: CSVSGRGAYEQYF

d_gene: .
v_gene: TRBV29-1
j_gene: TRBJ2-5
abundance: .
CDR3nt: TGCAGCGTTGAAGAGAAGACAGAGACCCAGTACTTC
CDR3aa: CSVEEKTETQYF

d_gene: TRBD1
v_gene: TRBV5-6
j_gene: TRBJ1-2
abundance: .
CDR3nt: TGTGCCAGCAGCCCGAGCGGGACAGGGCTTGGCTACACCTTC
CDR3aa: CASSPSGTGLGYTF

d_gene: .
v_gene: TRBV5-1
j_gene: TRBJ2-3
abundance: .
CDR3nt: TGCGCCAGCAGCGTGGGTAACTCAGATACGCAGTATTTT
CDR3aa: CASSVGNSDTQYF

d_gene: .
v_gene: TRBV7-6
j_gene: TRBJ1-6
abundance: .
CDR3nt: TGTGCCAGCACCCTTTCCGGGGGAAGAAATTCACCCCTCCACTTT
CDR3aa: CASTLSGGRNSPLHF

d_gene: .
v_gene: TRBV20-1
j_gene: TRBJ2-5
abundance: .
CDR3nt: TGCAGTGCTAGACTCCTAAGGGGCCAAGAGACCCAGTACTTC
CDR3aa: CSARLLRGQETQYF

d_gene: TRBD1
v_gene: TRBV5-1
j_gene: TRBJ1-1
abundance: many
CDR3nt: TGTGCCAGCAGTCGGGACAGGTTGAACACTGAAGCTTTCTTT
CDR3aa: CASSRDRLNTEAFF

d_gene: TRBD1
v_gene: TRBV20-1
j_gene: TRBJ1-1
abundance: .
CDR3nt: TGCAGTGCAACTCCGGGACAGGGACGGAACACTGAAGCTTTCTTT
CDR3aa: CSATPGQGRNTEAFF

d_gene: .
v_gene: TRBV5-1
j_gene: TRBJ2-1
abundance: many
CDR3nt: TGCGCCAGCAGCCGAGAAGGGGGGTCTTACAATGAGCAGTTCTTC
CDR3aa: CASSREGGSYNEQFF

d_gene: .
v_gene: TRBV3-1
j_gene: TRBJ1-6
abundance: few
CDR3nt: TGTGCCAGCAGCACCCGGGCCTTTAATTCACCCCTCCACTTT
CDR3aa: CASSTRAFNSPLHF

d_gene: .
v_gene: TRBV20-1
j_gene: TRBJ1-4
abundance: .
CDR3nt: TGCAGTGCTAGAGAGGGGGCCGGGCGTGAAAAACTGTTTTTT
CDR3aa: CSAREGAGREKLFF

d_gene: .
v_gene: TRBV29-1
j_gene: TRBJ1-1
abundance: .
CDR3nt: TGCAGCGGAAGTGAAGCTTTCTTT
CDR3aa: CSGSEAFF

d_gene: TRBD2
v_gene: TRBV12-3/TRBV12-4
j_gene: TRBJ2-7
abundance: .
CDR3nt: TGTGCCAGCAGTCAAGGGACTAGCGGGGGACCCGAGCAGTACTTC
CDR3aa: CASSQGTSGGPEQYF

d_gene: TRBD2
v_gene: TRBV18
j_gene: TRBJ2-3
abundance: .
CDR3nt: TGTGCCAGCTCAACCACTAGCGGGAACACAGATACGCAGTATTTT
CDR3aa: CASSTTSGNTDTQYF

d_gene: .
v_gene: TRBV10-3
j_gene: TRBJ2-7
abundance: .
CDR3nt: TGTGCCATCAGTGAGGGGCTGGGATCGGTGCAGTACTTC
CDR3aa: CAISEGLGSVQYF

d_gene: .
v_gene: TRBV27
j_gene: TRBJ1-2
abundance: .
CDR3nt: TGTGCCAGCAGTTTACGGACACCCGGCTATGGCTACACCTTC
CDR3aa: CASSLRTPGYGYTF

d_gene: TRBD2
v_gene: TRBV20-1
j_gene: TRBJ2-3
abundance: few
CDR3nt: TGCAGTGCTAGAGAGGGAGGGGAGGTAGATACGCAGTATTTT
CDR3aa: CSAREGGEVDTQYF

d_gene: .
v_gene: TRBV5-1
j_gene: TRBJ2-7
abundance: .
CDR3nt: TGCGCCAGCAGCCCAACTGTGGGCTCCTCATCTTTCGAGCAGTACTTC
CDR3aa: CASSPTVGSSSFEQYF

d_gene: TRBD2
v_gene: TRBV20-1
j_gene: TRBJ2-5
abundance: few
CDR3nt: TGCAGTGCGACTATAGCGGGAAAGGAGACCCAGTACTTC
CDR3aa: CSATIAGKETQYF

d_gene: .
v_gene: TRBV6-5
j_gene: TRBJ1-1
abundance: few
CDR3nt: TGTGCCAGCATAATTGGAACTGAAGCTTTCTTT
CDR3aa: CASIIGTEAFF

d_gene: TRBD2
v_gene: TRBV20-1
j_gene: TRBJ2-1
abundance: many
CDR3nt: TGCAGTGCTGTGACTAGCGAATACAATGAGCAGTTCTTC
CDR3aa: CSAVTSEYNEQFF

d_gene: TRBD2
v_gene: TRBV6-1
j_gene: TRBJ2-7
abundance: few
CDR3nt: TGTGCCAGCAGCGAGCGGGAGATCGAGTACGAGCAGTACTTC
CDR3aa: CASSEREIEYEQYF

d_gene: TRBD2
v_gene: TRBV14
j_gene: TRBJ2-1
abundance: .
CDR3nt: TGTGCCGGCAGCCAAGCCAGACTAGCGGGGGGCTTTGGCAATGAGCAGTTCTTC
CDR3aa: CAGSQARLAGGFGNEQFF

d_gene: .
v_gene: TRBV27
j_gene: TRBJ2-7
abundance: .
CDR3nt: TGTGCCAGCAGTCCCTTTCCTGGGCGGAACAACTACGAGCAGTACTTC
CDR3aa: CASSPFPGRNNYEQYF

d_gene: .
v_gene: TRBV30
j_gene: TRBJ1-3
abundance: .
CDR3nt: TGTGCCTGGAGTGCCCAGGGGACCATATATTTT
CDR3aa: CAWSAQGTIYF